The 11 T cell receptor beta chains reported below all come from one sample, sequenced in a study of blood T cell repertoires in COVID-19. This table comes from immunoSEQ multiplex PCR, and its TCRdb copy is limited to in-frame clones, with some not included. The sample carries 200,000 to 250,000 clones, 80% to 85% recorded once. Input material: peripheral blood. The receptors were sampled from a woman older than 75 with COVID-19, enrolled during active disease.

The rearrangement links TRBV2 to TRBJ2-7; the match to TRBD1 covers 8 bases. Looked up from germline, CDR1 is SNHLY and CDR2 is FYNNEI. There are 13 residues in the CDR3. Unmatched junction bases numbered 8, after V lost 7 bases and J lost 6 bases. This CDR3 is CASNQGALFEQYV. CDR3 nucleotides: TGTGCCAGCAACCAGGGGGCGCTTTTCGAGCAGTACGTC.

The chain has TRBV7-6 and TRBJ1-4; 7 bases are a match to TRBD1. The trim removed 7 bases at V and 5 bases at J, leaving 13 bases unmatched. The CDR3 has 16 residues. Germline V gives CDR1 SGHVS, CDR2 FNYEAQ. CDR3 sequence (DNA): TGTGCCAGCACCACCGTGACGGGACAGCGAAATGAAAAACTGTTTTTT. This gives the protein CASTTVTGQRNEKLFF.

The chain couples TRBV5-1 to TRBJ1-6; 7 positions agree with TRBD1. The germline V gene has CDR1 SGHRS and CDR2 YFSETQ. CDR3 length: 16 amino acids. With 0 bases clipped from V and 3 bases from J, the junction kept 3 bases outside the gene matches. CDR3 in DNA: TGCGCCAGCAGCTTGGCCGGGACAGACTATAATTCACCCCTCCACTTT. This encodes CASSLAGTDYNSPLHF.

The V and J genes are TRBV7-2 and TRBJ1-1; D call uncertain. V was pared by 5 bases and J by 4 bases, with 17 bases between. There are 15 residues in the CDR3. Germline CDR1 reads SGHTA; CDR2 reads FQGNSA. The DNA for the CDR3 is TGTGCCAGCAGCAACAACCCCCGGGTTGGCACTGAAGCTTTCTTT. Translated, it gives CASSNNPRVGTEAFF.

This chain uses TRBV19 with TRBJ2-5; 9 positions agree with TRBD1. Germline V gives CDR1 LNHDA, CDR2 SQIVND (reference sequence). The J segment lost 4 bases and the V segment lost 7 bases, leaving 7 bases of the junction unmatched. This CDR3 has 14 residues. Written as DNA, the CDR3 is TGTGCCAGTACCCCGACAGGGGGTGGAGAGACCCAGTACTTC. Encoded protein: CASTPTGGGETQYF.

This chain uses TRBV2 with TRBJ1-4, with 7 bases matching TRBD1. The CDR3 extends over 15 amino acids. Germline CDR1 reads SNHLY; CDR2 reads FYNNEI. Trimming at V came to 7 bases and at J to 3 bases, leaving 8 bases not matched to a gene. The CDR3 is CASKGTGVSNEKLFF. CDR3 in DNA: TGTGCCAGCAAGGGTACAGGGGTTTCTAATGAAAAACTGTTTTTT.

The chain links TRBV5-1 to TRBJ2-3; weak D call: TRBD1 (6 bases). The CDR3 sequence is 15 residues long. Trimming cost V 2 bases and J 6 bases, with 16 bases left between them. CDR1 and CDR2 (germline): SGHRS, YFSETQ. The DNA for the CDR3 is TGCGCCAGCAGCTTTGACAGGAAGCTGGTGGATACGCAGTATTTT. Its translation is CASSFDRKLVDTQYF.

J is TRBJ2-7 and V is TRBV11-2; TRBD1 might be the D (5 bases). CDR3 size: 14 residues. The germline CDR1 and CDR2 sequences are SGHAT and FQNNGV. Trimming left V 5 bases short and J 3 bases short, with 14 bases between. Here the CDR3 DNA reads TGTGCCAGCAGCCCCACTCCAGACAGCTACGAGCAGTACTTC. Protein product: CASSPTPDSYEQYF.

This clone has a single count. The rearrangement joins TRBV7-2 to TRBJ2-1; weak D call: TRBD1 (5 bases). V lost 1 base and J lost 4, with 11 bases in between. The CDR3 consists of 15 residues. Germline CDR1 reads SGHTA; CDR2 reads FQGNSA. CDR3 in DNA: TGTGCCAGCAGCTTAGAGGGGCAAGGTTACAATGAGCAGTTCTTC. It codes for CASSLEGQGYNEQFF.

This clone was seen just once. The rearrangement links TRBV28 to TRBJ1-5; perhaps TRBD1 as D (5 bases). This CDR3 spans 16 amino acids. Germline lookup yields CDR1 MDHEN and CDR2 SYDVKM. Trimming took 2 bases from V and 6 from J, leaving 17 bases between them. The CDR3 region has the DNA TGTGCCAGCAGTTTAGGGGCCCCGGGAGCCCGTCAGCCCCAGCATTTT. Its protein product is CASSLGAPGARQPQHF.

The chain joins TRBV15 to TRBJ1-2, with TRBD1 matching 7 bases. V dropped 1 base and J dropped 6; count of bases not matched to a gene: 5. The CDR3 is 14 amino acids. CDR1 and CDR2 (germline): LNHNV, YYDKDF (reference sequence). CDR3 sequence reads: CATSRGGTDHGYTF. In DNA form, the CDR3 reads TGTGCCACCAGCAGAGGGGGGACAGACCATGGCTACACCTTC. Full variable domain (rest looked up from reference TRBV15 and TRBJ1-2): DAMVIQNPRYQVTQFGKPVTLSCSQTLNHNVMYWYQQKSSQAPKLLFHYYDKDFNNEADTPDNFQSRRPNTSFCFLDIRSPGLGDTAMYLCATSRGGTDHGYTFGSGTRLTVV.